This entry describes one T cell receptor beta chain. The entry originates in a study of response to subunit inactivated influenza vaccine. Each CDR3 protein gets one entry after TCRdb re-called the RT-PCR reads with MiXCR. The table has under 950,000 distinct CDR3 sequences, around 20% seen once. Germline V gene data show CDR1 as SGHVS and CDR2 as FNYEAQ. V lost 1 base to trimming and J lost 9 bases; unmatched junction nucleotides: 6. The CDR3 totals 14 residues. The V call is TRBV7-6, the J call TRBJ2-1, with 7 positions matching TRBD1. This TCR came from a man aged 50-60 years who received an inactivated influenza vaccine. The sequencing used PBMCs from blood, collected 4 to 6 days after vaccination. The CDR3 is CASSLGGWDSEQFF. The CDR3 nucleotides read TGTGCCAGCAGCTTAGGAGGCTGGGACAGTGAGCAGTTCTTC.